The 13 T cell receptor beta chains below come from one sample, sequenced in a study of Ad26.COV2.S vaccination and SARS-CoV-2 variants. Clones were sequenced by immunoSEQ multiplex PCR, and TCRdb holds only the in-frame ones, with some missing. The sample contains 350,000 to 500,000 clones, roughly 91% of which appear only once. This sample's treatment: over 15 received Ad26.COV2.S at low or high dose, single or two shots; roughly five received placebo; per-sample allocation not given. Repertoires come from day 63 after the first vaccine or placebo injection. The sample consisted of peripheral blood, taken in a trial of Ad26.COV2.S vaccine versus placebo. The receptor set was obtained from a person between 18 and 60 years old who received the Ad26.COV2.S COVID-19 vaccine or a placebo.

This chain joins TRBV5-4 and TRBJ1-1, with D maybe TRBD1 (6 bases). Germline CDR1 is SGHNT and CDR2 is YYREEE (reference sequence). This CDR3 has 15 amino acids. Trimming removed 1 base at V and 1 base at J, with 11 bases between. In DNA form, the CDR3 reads TGTGCCAGCAGCTTGTATGGGGGGGCGAACACTGAAGCTTTCTTT. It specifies CASSLYGGANTEAFF.

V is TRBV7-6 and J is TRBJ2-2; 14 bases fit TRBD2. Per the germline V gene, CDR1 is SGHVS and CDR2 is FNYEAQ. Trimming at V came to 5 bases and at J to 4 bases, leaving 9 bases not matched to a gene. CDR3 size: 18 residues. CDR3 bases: TGTGCCAGCAGCCTCGGGACTAGCGGGAGACCGGGCACCGGGGAGCTGTTTTTT. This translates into CASSLGTSGRPGTGELFF. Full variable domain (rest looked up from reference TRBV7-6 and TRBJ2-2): GAGVSQSPRYKVTKRGQDVALRCDPISGHVSLYWYRQALGQGPEFLTYFNYEAQQDKSGLPNDRFSAERPEGSISTLTIQRTEQRDSAMYRCASSLGTSGRPGTGELFFGEGSRLTVL.

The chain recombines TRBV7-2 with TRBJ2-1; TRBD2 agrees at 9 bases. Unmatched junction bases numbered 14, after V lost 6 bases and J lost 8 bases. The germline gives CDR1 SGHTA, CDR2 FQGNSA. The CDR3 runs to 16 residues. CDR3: CASSRQWREGRDEQFF. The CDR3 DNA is TGTGCCAGCAGTAGACAGTGGCGGGAGGGCCGGGATGAGCAGTTCTTC.

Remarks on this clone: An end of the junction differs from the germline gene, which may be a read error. CDR3 protein: CASSSPTRF. DNA of the CDR3: TGTGCCAGCAGCTCACCTACCAGATTC. The chain employs TRBV12-3 or TRBV12-4 and TRBJ1-2; D is uncertain. This CDR3 spans 9 amino acids.

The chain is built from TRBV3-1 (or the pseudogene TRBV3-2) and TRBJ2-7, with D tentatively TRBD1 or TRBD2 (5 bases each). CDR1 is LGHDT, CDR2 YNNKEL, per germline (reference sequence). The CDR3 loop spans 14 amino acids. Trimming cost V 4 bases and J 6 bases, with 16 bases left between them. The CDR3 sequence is CASSPQRGDSEQYF. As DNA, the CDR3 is TGTGCCAGCAGCCCCCAGAGGGGAGATTCCGAGCAGTACTTC.

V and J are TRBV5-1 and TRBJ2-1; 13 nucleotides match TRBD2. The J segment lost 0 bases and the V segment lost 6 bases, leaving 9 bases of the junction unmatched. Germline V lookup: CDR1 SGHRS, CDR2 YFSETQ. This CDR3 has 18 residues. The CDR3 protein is CASTGLAGAVSSYNEQFF. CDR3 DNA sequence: TGCGCCAGCACAGGACTAGCGGGAGCCGTGAGCTCCTACAATGAGCAGTTCTTC.

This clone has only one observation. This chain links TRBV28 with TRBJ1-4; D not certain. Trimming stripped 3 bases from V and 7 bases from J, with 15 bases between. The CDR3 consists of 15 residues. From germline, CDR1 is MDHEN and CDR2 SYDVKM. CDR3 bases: TGTGCCAGCAGTTTCGGAGGCTGGGTGCCTGAAAAACTGTTTTTT. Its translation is CASSFGGWVPEKLFF.

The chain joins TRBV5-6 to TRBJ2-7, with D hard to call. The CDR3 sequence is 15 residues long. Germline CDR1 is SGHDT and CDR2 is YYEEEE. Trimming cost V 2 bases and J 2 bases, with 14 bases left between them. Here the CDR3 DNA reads TGTGCCAGCAGCTTATGGGCACAGTGGACCTACGAGCAGTACTTC. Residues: CASSLWAQWTYEQYF.

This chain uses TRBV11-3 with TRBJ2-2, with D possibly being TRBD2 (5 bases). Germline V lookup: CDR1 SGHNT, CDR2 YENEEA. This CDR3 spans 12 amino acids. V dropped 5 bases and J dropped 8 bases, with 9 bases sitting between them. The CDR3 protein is CASSMTGGELFF. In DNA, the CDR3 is TGTGCCAGCAGCATGACGGGGGGGGAGCTGTTTTTT.

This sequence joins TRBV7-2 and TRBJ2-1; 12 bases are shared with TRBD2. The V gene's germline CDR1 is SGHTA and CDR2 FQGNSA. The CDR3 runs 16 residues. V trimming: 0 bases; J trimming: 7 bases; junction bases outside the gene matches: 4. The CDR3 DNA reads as TGTGCCAGCAGCTTAGCCCTAGCGGGAGGGCGAAATGAGCAGTTCTTC. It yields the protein CASSLALAGGRNEQFF.

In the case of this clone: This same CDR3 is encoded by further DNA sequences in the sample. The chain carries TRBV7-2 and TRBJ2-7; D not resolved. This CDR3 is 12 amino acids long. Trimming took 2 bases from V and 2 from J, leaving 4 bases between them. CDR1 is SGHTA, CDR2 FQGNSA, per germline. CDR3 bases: TGTGCCAGCAGCTTAACGACCTACGAGCAGTACTTC. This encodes CASSLTTYEQYF.

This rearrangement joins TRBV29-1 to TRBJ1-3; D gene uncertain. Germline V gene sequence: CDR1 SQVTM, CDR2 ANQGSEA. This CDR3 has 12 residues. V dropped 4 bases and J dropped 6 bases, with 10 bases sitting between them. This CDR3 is CSVAHSENTIYF. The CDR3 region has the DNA TGCAGCGTTGCACACAGTGAAAACACCATATATTTT.

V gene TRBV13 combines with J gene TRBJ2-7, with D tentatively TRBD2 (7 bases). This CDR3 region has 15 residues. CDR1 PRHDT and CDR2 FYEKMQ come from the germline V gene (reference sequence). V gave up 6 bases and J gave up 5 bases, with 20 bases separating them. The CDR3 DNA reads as TGTGCCAGCAGGCCGGGGGGCGGGAGTATCGACGAGCAGTACTTC. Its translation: CASRPGGGSIDEQYF.